The clone carrying this T cell receptor (beta chain) was counted between two and nine times. The record originates from a study of T cells in localized non-small cell lung cancer. This CDR3 is built from 14 residues. From germline, CDR1 is SGHRS and CDR2 YFSETQ. With V trimmed by 4 bases and J by 7 bases, 5 bases remained unmatched. Clones were read by immunoSEQ multiplex PCR, and TCRdb kept only the in-frame ones, dropping some. The table records about 41,000 clones, 83% of them present only once. This sequence joins TRBV5-1 and TRBJ1-2, with 12 bases fitting TRBD1. Sequenced material: PBMCs, taken before any cancer treatment. The origin of this receptor is a man between 40 and 70 years old with stage II lung adenocarcinoma. The CDR3 spells CASSPGQGAAGYTF. The CDR3 nucleotides are TGCGCCAGCAGCCCGGGACAGGGGGCGGCTGGCTACACCTTC.